These 27 T cell receptor beta chains were all obtained from the same sample, sequenced in a study of cytomegalovirus exposure and HLA in healthy donors. The study ran its PCR with 60 Vbeta and 13 Jbeta primers. The method was immunoSEQ multiplex PCR; TCRdb's version includes in-frame clones alone and lacks a portion of them. Of 130,000 or so clones in the sample, over 80% were seen once. The sequencing sample was made of PBMCs. The origin of the receptors is a man aged 25-45 years in good health and CMV-seronegative.

CDR3: CASSSLVGGVRLASYEQYF. For the CDR3, the DNA is TGTGCCAGCAGCTCGCTAGTCGGCGGGGTCAGGCTAGCCTCCTACGAGCAGTACTTC. The V gene is TRBV7-2, the J gene TRBJ2-7, with TRBD2 as a possible D gene (6 bases). CDR1 is SGHTA, CDR2 FQGNSA, per germline. The CDR3 contains 19 residues. V gave up 4 bases and J gave up 0 bases, with 25 bases separating them. The whole variable domain, remainder taken from reference TRBV7-2 and TRBJ2-7, is GAGVSQSPSNKVTEKGKDVELRCDPISGHTALYWYRQSLGQGLEFLIYFQGNSAPDKSGLPSDRFSAERTGGSVSTLTIQRTQQEDSAVYLCASSSLVGGVRLASYEQYFGPGTRLTVT.

The chain employs TRBV18 and TRBJ1-1, with 8 bases aligning to TRBD1. Germline V gives CDR1 KGHSH, CDR2 LQKENI. The trim removed 3 bases at V and 0 bases at J, leaving 3 bases unmatched. This CDR3 has 15 residues. Here the CDR3 DNA reads TGTGCCAGCTCACCCGGGACAGGCCTGAACACTGAAGCTTTCTTT. Translating gives CASSPGTGLNTEAFF.

The chain is built from TRBV29-1 and TRBJ1-1, with D tentatively TRBD1 (5 bases). Germline assignment: CDR1 SQVTM and CDR2 ANQGSEA. The CDR3 extends over 14 amino acids. V was clipped by 6 bases and J by 0 bases, with 14 bases between them. The DNA of the CDR3 is TGCAGCGTCGAGAAGGGGATCATGAACACTGAAGCTTTCTTT. Protein sequence: CSVEKGIMNTEAFF. Combining the CDR3 with reference TRBV29-1 and TRBJ1-1 gives the whole variable domain SAVISQKPSRDICQRGTSLTIQCQVDSQVTMMFWYRQQPGQSLTLIATANQGSEATYESGFVIDKFPISRPNLTFSTLTVSNMSPEDSSIYLCSVEKGIMNTEAFFGQGTRLTVV.

The chain has TRBV19 and TRBJ1-2, with a possible D match to TRBD1 (6 bases). There are 15 residues in the CDR3. CDR1 LNHDA and CDR2 SQIVND come from the germline V gene (reference sequence). The V gene lost 1 base and the J gene lost 3 bases, with 12 bases spanning the gap. This CDR3 reads CASSIVGGAHYGYTF. As DNA, the CDR3 is TGTGCCAGTAGTATAGTGGGGGGGGCCCACTATGGCTACACCTTC.

This chain joins TRBV9 and TRBJ2-3, with a tentative D call TRBD1 (5 bases). Germline assignment: CDR1 SGDLS and CDR2 YYNGEE. The V gene lost 2 bases and the J gene lost 2 bases, with 12 bases spanning the gap. The CDR3 is 15 amino acids. CDR3 bases: TGTGCCAGCAGCGTGGGGCAGAGCCCCACAGATACGCAGTATTTT. Translated: CASSVGQSPTDTQYF.

This clone was found a few times. The chain is built from TRBV2 and TRBJ1-5, with D unclear. The V gene lost 3 bases and the J gene lost 4 bases, with 4 bases spanning the gap. CDR1 is SNHLY, CDR2 FYNNEI, per germline. CDR3 length: 12 residues. CDR3: CASSDGNQPQHF. CDR3 sequence (DNA): TGTGCCAGCAGTGACGGTAATCAGCCCCAGCATTTT.

The chain has TRBV6-1 and TRBJ1-2; 7 nucleotides agree with TRBD1. This CDR3 is 15 amino acids long. V lost 3 bases to trimming and J lost 3 bases; unmatched junction nucleotides: 7. Germline values: CDR1 MNHNS, CDR2 SASEGT. CDR3 sequence (DNA): TGTGCCAGCAGTGAGGGACAGCAGCTTTACTATGGCTACACCTTC. Encoded protein: CASSEGQQLYYGYTF.

The chain couples TRBV29-1 to TRBJ1-5; 9 positions agree with TRBD1. The V gene's germline CDR1 is SQVTM and CDR2 ANQGSEA. V lost 4 bases to trimming and J lost 7 bases; unmatched junction nucleotides: 2. The CDR3 length is 12 residues. Written as DNA, the CDR3 is TGCAGCGTTGGGGACAGGGCCCAGCCCCAGCATTTT. It codes for CSVGDRAQPQHF.

CDR3 sequence reads: CASSAHPGQGASVYEQYF. In nucleotides, the CDR3 is TGCGCCAGCAGCGCGCACCCAGGGCAAGGTGCGAGTGTCTACGAGCAGTACTTC. The rearrangement joins TRBV4-3 to TRBJ2-7; TRBD1 might be the D (5 bases). CDR3 length: 18 amino acids. The ends were cut back, 5 bases at V and 3 bases at J, with 26 bases in the middle. Germline-derived CDR1 and CDR2 are LGHNA and YSLEER.

This chain uses TRBV28 with TRBJ2-1; 8 bases fit TRBD2. There are 13 residues in the CDR3. The V and J ends lost 8 bases and 2 bases, in that order; junction bases with no gene match: 2. Germline CDR1 MDHEN, CDR2 SYDVKM. This chain's CDR3 is CASRGGPYNEQFF. CDR3 sequence (DNA): TGTGCCAGCCGCGGGGGGCCCTACAATGAGCAGTTCTTC. The full variable domain, with the rest looked up from reference TRBV28 and TRBJ2-1, is DVKVTQSSRYLVKRTGEKVFLECVQDMDHENMFWYRQDPGLGLRLIYFSYDVKMKEKGDIPEGYSVSREKKERFSLILESASTNQTSMYLCASRGGPYNEQFFGPGTRLTVL.

This chain links TRBV28 with TRBJ2-7, with D possibly matching TRBD2 (5 bases). CDR1 and CDR2 from the germline V gene are MDHEN and SYDVKM. The length of the CDR3 is 14 residues. V lost 2 bases, J lost 2 bases, and 10 bases lay in between. In DNA, the CDR3 is TGTGCCAGCAGTTTAGCGGGTCCCCCCTACGAGCAGTACTTC. Its protein is CASSLAGPPYEQYF. The full variable domain, rest sourced from reference TRBV28 and TRBJ2-7, is DVKVTQSSRYLVKRTGEKVFLECVQDMDHENMFWYRQDPGLGLRLIYFSYDVKMKEKGDIPEGYSVSREKKERFSLILESASTNQTSMYLCASSLAGPPYEQYFGPGTRLTVT.

This chain connects TRBV5-1 to TRBJ2-2, with 10 bases aligning to TRBD2. The CDR3 runs to 17 residues. J lost 3 bases, V lost 2 bases, and 7 bases had no gene match. Germline V gives CDR1 SGHRS, CDR2 YFSETQ. CDR3 loop: CASSLRAGGPYTGELFF. CDR3 DNA sequence: TGCGCCAGCAGCTTAAGAGCGGGGGGGCCTTACACCGGGGAGCTGTTTTTT.

The chain couples TRBV5-1 to TRBJ2-7; D may be TRBD1 (6 bases). V was clipped by 0 bases and J by 5 bases, with 15 bases between them. Looked up from germline, CDR1 is SGHRS and CDR2 is YFSETQ. The CDR3 contains 15 residues. This chain's CDR3 is CASSLGPQGSDEQYF. The CDR3 DNA sequence: TGCGCCAGCAGCTTGGGCCCACAGGGTAGCGACGAGCAGTACTTC.

A single count supports this clone. The genes are TRBV10-2 and TRBJ1-1; possible D gene TRBD1, 6 bases. Germline values: CDR1 WSHSY, CDR2 SAAADI. Trimming cost V 0 bases and J 1 base, with 9 bases left between them. The CDR3 is 15 residues long. The CDR3 sequence is CASSESAGENTEAFF. The CDR3 region has the DNA TGCGCCAGCAGTGAGTCGGCAGGGGAGAACACTGAAGCTTTCTTT.

The CDR3 DNA follows: TGTGCCAGCAGTGTCCCGGGACAGAACACTGAAGCTTTCTTT. Translated: CASSVPGQNTEAFF. The rearrangement links TRBV6-5 to TRBJ1-1, with TRBD1 as a possible D gene (6 bases). Trimming shortened V by 5 bases and J by 1 base, and 11 bases separated the two germline ends. CDR1 and CDR2 (germline): MNHEY, SVGAGI. This CDR3 spans 14 amino acids.

The chain couples TRBV6-6 to TRBJ2-7, with D maybe TRBD2 (6 bases). The V gene's germline CDR1 is MNHNY and CDR2 SVGAGI (reference sequence). The CDR3 consists of 15 residues. Trimming took 5 bases from V and 0 from J, leaving 14 bases between them. The CDR3 DNA reads TGTGCCAGCAGTAACCGGGACGGGAGCTCCTACGAGCAGTACTTC. Translating gives CASSNRDGSSYEQYF.

This clone occurred a few times. The chain joins TRBV19 to TRBJ1-6, with unresolved D. Germline loops: CDR1 LNHDA, CDR2 SQIVND (reference sequence). The CDR3 has 14 residues. V was cut by 2 bases and J by 7 bases, with 9 bases left in between. CDR3 in amino acids: CASSINYRNSPLHF. The CDR3 bases are TGTGCCAGTAGTATAAACTACCGGAATTCACCCCTCCACTTT.

The rearrangement links TRBV2 to TRBJ2-3, with D uncertain. The germline gives CDR1 SNHLY, CDR2 FYNNEI. The germline V and J ends were trimmed by 7 bases and 0 bases, with 5 bases remaining between them. The CDR3 totals 12 residues. The CDR3, as DNA: TGTGCCAGCAAAACAAGCACAGATACGCAGTATTTT. This translates into CASKTSTDTQYF.

CDR3 sequence: CASSLPPQGYTF. CDR3 nucleotides: TGTGCCAGCAGTTTACCTCCCCAGGGCTACACCTTC. This chain uses TRBV28 with TRBJ1-2; D call uncertain. Germline CDR1 MDHEN, CDR2 SYDVKM. The V end was cut by 2 bases, the J end by 8 bases, with 9 bases between. The CDR3 sequence is 12 residues long.

V is TRBV7-2 and J is TRBJ2-7, with D possibly being TRBD2 (5 bases). Germline-derived CDR1 and CDR2 are SGHTA and FQGNSA. The V end was cut by 3 bases, the J end by 0 bases, with 9 bases between. The CDR3 extends over 14 amino acids. CDR3 sequence: CASSFPRGSYEQYF. The CDR3 DNA reads as TGTGCCAGCAGCTTCCCACGGGGCTCCTACGAGCAGTACTTC.

V is TRBV19 and J is TRBJ1-1; 12 bases are a match to TRBD1. The J segment lost 5 bases and the V segment lost 2 bases, leaving 6 bases of the junction unmatched. Germline V gives CDR1 LNHDA, CDR2 SQIVND (reference sequence). The CDR3 extends over 16 amino acids. The CDR3 DNA sequence: TGTGCCAGTAGTATAAGGGGACAGGGGGCTGATACTGAAGCTTTCTTT. As protein: CASSIRGQGADTEAFF.

CDR3 sequence reads: CASSLGVGPQHF. The CDR3 DNA reads as TGTGCCAGCAGTTTAGGAGTCGGGCCCCAGCATTTT. The chain employs TRBV27 and TRBJ1-5; D gene uncertain. CDR1 is MNHEY and CDR2 is SMNVEV in the germline V gene (reference sequence). CDR3 length: 12 amino acids. Trimming took off 2 bases at V and 9 bases at J, with 8 bases between the two ends.

This chain joins TRBV19 and TRBJ1-4; the match to TRBD1 covers 9 bases. V was pared by 6 bases and J by 8 bases, with 4 bases of the junction left unmatched. CDR1 is LNHDA, CDR2 SQIVND, per germline (reference sequence). This CDR3 has 13 amino acids. The CDR3 DNA reads as TGTGCCAGTAGCACAGGGGGCACCGAAAAACTGTTTTTT. Encoded protein: CASSTGGTEKLFF.

This rearrangement joins TRBV6-1 to TRBJ2-1; TRBD1 matches at 11 bases. Losses at the gene ends were 6 bases for V and 7 bases for J; bases not matched to a gene: 8. The CDR3 spans 15 residues. Germline CDR1 is MNHNS and CDR2 is SASEGT. The CDR3: CASSPGQGASNEQFF. The CDR3 DNA reads as TGTGCCAGCAGCCCTGGACAGGGGGCAAGTAATGAGCAGTTCTTC.

The chain carries TRBV11-2 and TRBJ2-1; perhaps TRBD1 as D (5 bases). Trimming cost V 5 bases and J 1 base, with 12 bases left between them. The CDR3 extends over 15 amino acids. Germline CDR1 SGHAT, CDR2 FQNNGV. CDR3: CASSLQQVSYNEQFF. The CDR3 DNA sequence: TGTGCCAGCAGCCTTCAACAGGTTTCCTACAATGAGCAGTTCTTC.

The V call is TRBV7-9, the J call TRBJ2-2; D might be TRBD1 (6 bases). Germline CDR1 is SEHNR and CDR2 is FQNEAQ (reference sequence). With 9 bases removed from V and 1 base from J, the gap between germline ends came to 12 bases. The CDR3 has 14 amino acids. CDR3 region: CARPDRENTGELFF. DNA of the CDR3: TGTGCCAGACCGGACAGAGAGAACACCGGGGAGCTGTTTTTT.

This clone was picked up one time. The CDR3 protein is CASSYQSLGAEAFF. CDR3 DNA: TGTGCCAGCAGTTACCAGTCCTTGGGCGCTGAAGCTTTCTTT. The chain is built from TRBV27 and TRBJ1-1; D gene uncertain. CDR1 MNHEY and CDR2 SMNVEV come from the germline V gene (reference sequence). Trimming left V 4 bases short and J 6 bases short, with 15 bases between. CDR3 length: 14 residues.